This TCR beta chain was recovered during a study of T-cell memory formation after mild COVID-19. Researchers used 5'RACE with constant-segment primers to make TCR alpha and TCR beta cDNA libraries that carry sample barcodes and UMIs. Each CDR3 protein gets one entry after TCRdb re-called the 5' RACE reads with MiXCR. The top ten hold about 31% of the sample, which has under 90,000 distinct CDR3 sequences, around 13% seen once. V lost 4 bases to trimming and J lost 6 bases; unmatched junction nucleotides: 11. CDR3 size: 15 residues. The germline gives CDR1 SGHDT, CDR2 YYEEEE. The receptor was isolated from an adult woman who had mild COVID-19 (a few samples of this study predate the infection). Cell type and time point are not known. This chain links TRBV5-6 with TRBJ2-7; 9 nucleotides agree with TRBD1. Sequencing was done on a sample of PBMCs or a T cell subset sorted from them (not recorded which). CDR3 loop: CASSLKGTGRLEQYF. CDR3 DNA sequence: TGTGCCAGCAGCCTGAAGGGGACAGGGCGGCTCGAGCAGTACTTC. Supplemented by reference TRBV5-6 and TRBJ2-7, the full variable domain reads DAGVTQSPTHLIKTRGQQVTLRCSPKSGHDTVSWYQQALGQGPQFIFQYYEEEERQRGNFPDRFSGHQFPNYSSELNVNALLLGDSALYLCASSLKGTGRLEQYFGPGTRLTVT.